This T cell receptor (beta chain) was captured by sequencing in a study of cytomegalovirus exposure and HLA in healthy donors. Study-wide findings and caveats: Information on immune exposure was restricted to one variable (CMV serostatus).

The PCR used 60 Vbeta and 13 Jbeta primers. Libraries were prepared by immunoSEQ multiplex PCR; TCRdb keeps only in-frame clonotypes and omits some of them. The repertoire includes some 81,000 clones, 60% to 75% of them detected once, and 16% sits in the top ten. A remark on this clone: What it binds is not known.

Germline CDR1 and CDR2: MNHEY and SVGAGI. This CDR3 region has 13 residues. Trimming shortened V by 5 bases and J by 4 bases, and 9 bases separated the two germline ends. The sequenced material came from PBMCs. The genes are TRBV6-5 and TRBJ2-1; TRBD1 is a possible D gene (5 bases). This clonotype originated in a woman between 40 and 55 years old in good health and CMV-seropositive. CDR3 region: CASSTGVYNEQFF. In DNA, the CDR3 is TGTGCCAGCAGTACAGGCGTTTACAATGAGCAGTTCTTC.